This TCR beta chain was sequenced in a study of beta chain features in type 1 diabetes. V lost 3 bases to trimming and J lost 6 bases, with 12 bases between them. Germline values: CDR1 GTSNPN, CDR2 SVGIG (reference sequence). CDR3 length: 12 amino acids. Study-level points and caveats: HLA effects on TCRB rearrangement stayed unresolved here. Equally in patients and controls, shorter templates might have been favored by PCR.

Investigators reverse transcribed all isolated RNA, so they sequenced expressed TCRB transcripts. Sequencing used immunoSEQ multiplex PCR; TCRdb keeps in-frame clones, though not all of them. Here the sample spans 200,000 to 250,000 clones, approximately 70% being singletons. It was one heparinised blood draw, averaging around 120 mL, that each donor gave. Sorting of CD4+ naive, central memory, regulatory and stem cell-like memory cells was performed via CD45RO/CCR7/CD25/CD127/CD95/CD27. About this clone itself: The antigen is not known.

Sequencing was done on a sample of naive CD4+ T cells from blood. This clonotype originated in a young man in good health. The chain joins TRBV30 to TRBJ2-7; D is ambiguous. The CDR3 DNA reads as TGTGCCTGGAGATCATCGGGCCTCGAGCAGTACTTC. The encoded protein is CAWRSSGLEQYF.